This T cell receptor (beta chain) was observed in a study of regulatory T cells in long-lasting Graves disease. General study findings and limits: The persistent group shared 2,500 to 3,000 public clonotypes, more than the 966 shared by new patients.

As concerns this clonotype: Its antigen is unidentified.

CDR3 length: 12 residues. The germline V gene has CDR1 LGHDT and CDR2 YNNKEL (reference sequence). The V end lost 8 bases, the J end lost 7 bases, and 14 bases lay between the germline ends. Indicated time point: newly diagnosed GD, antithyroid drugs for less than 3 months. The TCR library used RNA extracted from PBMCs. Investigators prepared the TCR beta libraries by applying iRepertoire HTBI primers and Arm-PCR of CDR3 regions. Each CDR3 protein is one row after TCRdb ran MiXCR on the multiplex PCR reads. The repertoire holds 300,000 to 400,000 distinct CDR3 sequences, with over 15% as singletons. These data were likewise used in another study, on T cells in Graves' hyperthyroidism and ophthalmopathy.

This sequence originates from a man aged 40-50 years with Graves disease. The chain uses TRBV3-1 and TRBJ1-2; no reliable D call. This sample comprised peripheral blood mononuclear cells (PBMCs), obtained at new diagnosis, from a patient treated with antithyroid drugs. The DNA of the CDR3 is TGTGCCAGCGCCGGATTGGTCGCTGGCTACACCTTC. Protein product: CASAGLVAGYTF.